The present T cell receptor (beta chain) was sequenced within a study of early T cells in non-severe SARS-CoV-2 infection (dated by TCRdb to about 2021). Looking at the study overall: Because TCR sequencing was done on bulk RNA from unsorted whole blood, the alpha and beta chains could not be paired. Here is what the overall study found, with its caveats: VDJdb matching was skewed toward anti-spike CD8 responses, so virus-specific expansions were likely underestimated and private and CD4 specificities were missed.

This clonotype was counted at least ten times. There is no known antigen for this receptor. No qualities accompany the bases; no much larger clone lies one base away. The library was built by means of 5' RACE. Sequencer: NextSeq 500. Unique molecular identifiers were attached to individual cDNA molecules in the TCR library protocol so that sequencing error and PCR bias could be corrected. TCR alpha and beta chains were both sequenced, and the abundances of alpha and beta sequences in each sample were closely correlated with each other. Turning to the authors' computational methods: V gene, J gene and CDR3 annotation of TCR sequences was performed with Decombinator V4. Expanded TCRs were defined as changing significantly between any two time points under a Poisson model with p below 0.0001. Abundances of TCRs were expressed as counts per million after normalisation to the total number of TCRs sequenced in each sample. MAIT TCRs were defined by TRAV1-2 paired with TRAJ12, TRAJ20 or TRAJ33, and iNKT TCRs by TRAV10 paired with TRAJ18. VDJdb, accessed 1 November 2021, was searched for CMV, EBV and SARS-CoV-2 annotated TCRs, excluding TCRs annotated for multiple antigens. TCRdb applied fastp at Q25 and MiXCR to the public reads, then kept only in-frame beta chains. Identical CDR3 protein sequences are pooled into one entry, listed with their most common genes and DNA. None of the V and J calls come from the authors' own analysis; TCRdb made them. In this sample the table shows about 110,000 distinct CDR3 sequences, around 10% of which occur a single time. Approximately 7.3% of the sample goes to the ten largest clones.

V is shortened by 5 bases, J by 6 bases, and the region joining them spans 17 bases. In the germline V gene, CDR1 corresponds to SGHAT and CDR2 to FQNNGV. There are 14 amino acids in the CDR3, from cysteine to phenylalanine inclusive. Here the CDR3 DNA is all that survives: 42 bases in frame from base 1. Set within a cohort of healthcare workers in London, UK, this nested case-control study involved weekly PCR testing of nasopharyngeal swabs along with blood sampling. Between 23 and 31 March 2020, the week of the UK lockdown, healthcare workers were enrolled and then followed up weekly for as long as 16 weeks.

The sample comprised whole blood. The chain links TRBV11-2 with TRBJ2-7; no D segment can be confidently identified. This receptor was identified in an adult who was a healthcare worker with PCR-confirmed SARS-CoV-2 infection or an uninfected control (not recorded which). The sequenced DNA is TGTGCCAGCAGCCTCCTAAGAGGAGTCGGCGAGCAGTACTTC. Translated, this gives CASSLLRGVGEQYF.